The 16 T cell receptor beta chains reported below all come from one sample, sequenced in a study of regulatory T cells in long-lasting Graves disease. CDR3 regions were amplified by Arm-PCR using iRepertoire HTBI primers to build TCR beta libraries. TCRdb itself ran the multiplex PCR reads through MiXCR, one entry per CDR3 protein. The sample gives approximately 380,000 distinct CDR3 sequences, around 21% of which show up once; less than 25% is in the top ten. Time point given: persistent/refractory GD, antithyroid drugs over 5 years with positive TRAb. The TCR library was prepared using RNA isolated from PBMCs. The sequences come from peripheral blood mononuclear cells (PBMCs), collected when the disease was refractory, from a patient treated with antithyroid drugs. Receptors were obtained from a female donor with Graves disease.

The sample holds one count of this clonotype. A junction end diverges from the germline sequence, so it may reflect a read error. The genes are TRBV27 and TRBJ1-3; 7 bases are a match to TRBD1. CDR3 size: 15 residues. Germline V lookup: CDR1 MNHEY, CDR2 SMNVEV (reference sequence). The CDR3 is CASSLQAGGGSTIYF. The CDR3 DNA reads TGTGCCAGCAGTTTACAAGCAGGGGGTGGAAGCACCATATATTTT.

The gene calls are TRBV5-1 and TRBJ2-7, with D perhaps TRBD1 (6 bases). In germline, CDR1 is SGHRS, CDR2 YFSETQ. This CDR3 region has 13 residues. V was pared by 0 bases and J by 3 bases, with 7 bases between. The CDR3 here is CASSLDRVYEQYF. The DNA of the CDR3 is TGCGCCAGCAGCTTGGACAGGGTCTACGAGCAGTACTTC.

This clonotype was picked up a small number of times. V usage is TRBV28 and J usage is TRBJ2-7; 9 bases fit TRBD1. Trimming at V came to 7 bases and at J to 1 base, leaving 17 bases not matched to a gene. Looked up from germline, CDR1 is MDHEN and CDR2 is SYDVKM. This CDR3 spans 18 amino acids. DNA for the CDR3: TGTGCCAGCAACTCGAGGAGGGACAGGGAACCTTTTTCCTACGAGCAGTACTTC. As protein: CASNSRRDREPFSYEQYF.

As concerns this clonotype: This may be a read error: a much more frequent sequence differs by one nucleotide. The V and J genes are TRBV2 and TRBJ2-7; D unresolved. Germline CDR1 and CDR2: SNHLY and FYNNEI. This CDR3 spans 14 amino acids. The CDR3 reads CASRPDGRSYKQYF. Here the CDR3 DNA reads TGTGCCAGCCGGCCAGACGGACGCTCCTACAAGCAGTACTTC.

This chain joins TRBV7-9 and TRBJ1-4, with TRBD1 matching 10 bases. Trimming removed 1 base from V and 8 bases from J; junction bases left unmatched: 4. CDR1 and CDR2 (germline): SEHNR, FQNEAQ (reference sequence). This CDR3 contains 15 residues. CDR3 sequence reads: CASSLDGTGDEKLFF. CDR3 coding DNA: TGTGCCAGCAGCTTAGATGGGACAGGGGACGAAAAACTGTTTTTT.

The CDR3 loop is CASSYGQINEKLFF. CDR3 in DNA: TGTGCCAGCAGTTACGGACAGATTAATGAAAAACTGTTTTTT. The chain recombines TRBV6-2 or TRBV6-3 with TRBJ1-4; weak D call: TRBD1 (6 bases). The CDR3 is made up of 14 amino acids. The germline V gene has CDR1 MNHEY and CDR2 SVGEGT. The ends were cut back, 2 bases at V and 4 bases at J, with 8 bases in the middle.

There are many counts of this clonotype. V is TRBV7-8 and J is TRBJ2-7, with D possibly matching TRBD2 (5 bases). This CDR3 comprises 13 residues. V was pared by 5 bases and J by 4 bases, with 12 bases between. Germline V gives CDR1 SGHVS, CDR2 FQNEAQ. As DNA, the CDR3 is TGTGCCAGCAGCCCCGACGGGGTGTACGAGCAGTACTTC. It is translated as CASSPDGVYEQYF.

This clonotype came up a few times. The chain recombines TRBV19 with TRBJ1-1, with unresolved D. V was trimmed by 4 bases and J by 1 base, leaving 10 bases between them. The V gene's germline CDR1 is LNHDA and CDR2 SQIVND (reference sequence). This CDR3 is built from 14 residues. CDR3 in amino acids: CASSTPRGNTEAFF. CDR3 in DNA: TGTGCCAGTAGTACCCCGCGAGGGAACACTGAAGCTTTCTTT.

This clonotype appeared many times. The genes are TRBV30 and TRBJ1-1; possible D gene TRBD1, 6 bases. CDR1 and CDR2 from the germline V gene are GTSNPN and SVGIG (reference sequence). This CDR3 is 15 amino acids long. V dropped 2 bases and J dropped 4 bases, with 17 bases sitting between them. CDR3 protein: CAWSLLGGQSTEAFF. The CDR3 nucleotides are TGTGCCTGGAGTCTTCTCGGGGGGCAGAGCACTGAAGCTTTCTTT. The variable domain in full, with the rest retrieved from reference TRBV30 and TRBJ1-1, is SQTIHQWPATLVQPVGSPLSLECTVEGTSNPNLYWYRQAAGRGLQLLFYSVGIGQISSEVPQNLSASRPQDRQFILSSKKLLLSDSGFYLCAWSLLGGQSTEAFFGQGTRLTVV.

A few counts support this clonotype. This chain joins TRBV7-2 and TRBJ2-2; perhaps D is TRBD1 or TRBD2 (5 bases each). The V gene lost 3 bases and the J gene lost 0 bases, with 8 bases spanning the gap. Germline values: CDR1 SGHTA, CDR2 FQGNSA. This CDR3 comprises 15 residues. CDR3: CASSFLGANTGELFF. As DNA, the CDR3 is TGTGCCAGCAGCTTTTTGGGGGCGAACACCGGGGAGCTGTTTTTT.

This clonotype was seen many times. This chain uses TRBV7-2 with TRBJ2-5; TRBD1 aligns across 7 bases. The CDR3 loop spans 15 amino acids. V lost 5 bases and J lost 0; bases outside the gene matches: 6. The germline V gene encodes CDR1 SGHTA and CDR2 FQGNSA. CDR3 nucleotide sequence: TGTGCCAGCAGCATGGGACAGCTCCACCAAGAGACCCAGTACTTC. This translates into CASSMGQLHQETQYF.

The chain joins TRBV4-3 to TRBJ2-5, with D possibly being TRBD1 or TRBD2 (5 bases each). The CDR3 spans 13 residues. The V end was cut by 4 bases, the J end by 7 bases, with 13 bases between. CDR1 is LGHNA and CDR2 is YSLEER in the germline V gene. CDR3 in amino acids: CASSPGTAGTQYF. In DNA, the CDR3 is TGCGCCAGCAGCCCAGGGACCGCAGGGACCCAGTACTTC.

This clonotype was recorded once. The chain joins TRBV25-1 to TRBJ1-2, with D uncertain. The CDR3 has 13 residues. V was clipped by 7 bases and J by 3 bases, with 12 bases between them. CDR1 and CDR2 (germline): MGHDK, SYGVNS. This CDR3 reads CASTDGAYYGYTF. The CDR3 coding sequence is TGTGCCAGCACGGACGGCGCTTACTATGGCTACACCTTC.

This clonotype has at least ten counts. The rearrangement uses TRBV7-8 and TRBJ2-7; 7 nucleotides match TRBD2. Germline assignment: CDR1 SGHVS and CDR2 FQNEAQ. The CDR3 runs 15 residues. Unmatched junction bases numbered 7, after V lost 1 base and J lost 4 bases. This CDR3 is CASSLGSSGLYEQYF. As DNA, the CDR3 is TGTGCCAGCAGCTTAGGATCTAGCGGACTATACGAGCAGTACTTC.

This sequence joins TRBV20-1 and TRBJ2-5, with D perhaps matching TRBD1 or TRBD2 (6 bases each). Germline V gene data show CDR1 as DFQATT and CDR2 as SNEGSKA (reference sequence). V shed 2 bases and J shed 2 bases, with 18 bases lying between them. The CDR3 totals 16 residues. The CDR3 here is CSARQTRGGGQETQYF. The CDR3, as DNA: TGCAGTGCTAGACAAACTAGAGGGGGAGGTCAAGAGACCCAGTACTTC.

This chain uses TRBV28 with TRBJ1-1, with 7 nucleotides matching TRBD1. The J segment lost 10 bases and the V segment lost 5 bases, leaving 13 bases of the junction unmatched. Germline CDR1 reads MDHEN; CDR2 reads SYDVKM. The CDR3 has 14 amino acids. CDR3 in DNA: TGTGCCAGCAGTCTCAACAGGGGCTCATTGGGAGCTTTCTTT. This sequence encodes CASSLNRGSLGAFF.